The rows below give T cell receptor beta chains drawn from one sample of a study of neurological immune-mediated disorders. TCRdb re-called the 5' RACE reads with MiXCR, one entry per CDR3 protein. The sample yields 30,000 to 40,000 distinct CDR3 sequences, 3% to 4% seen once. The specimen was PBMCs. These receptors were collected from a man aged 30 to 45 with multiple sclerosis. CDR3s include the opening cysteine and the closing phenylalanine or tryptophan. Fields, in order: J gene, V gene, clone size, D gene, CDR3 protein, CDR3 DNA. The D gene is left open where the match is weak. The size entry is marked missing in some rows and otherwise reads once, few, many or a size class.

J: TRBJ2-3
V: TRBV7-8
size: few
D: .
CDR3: CASSLEAPYTQYF
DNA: TGTGCCAGCAGCTTAGAGGCCCCTTATACGCAGTATTTT

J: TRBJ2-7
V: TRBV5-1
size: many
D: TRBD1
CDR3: CASSLEPTGLEQYF
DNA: TGCGCCAGCAGCTTGGAACCGACAGGGCTCGAGCAGTACTTC

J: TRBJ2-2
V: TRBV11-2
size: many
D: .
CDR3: CASSTGHSNTGELFF
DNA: TGTGCCAGCAGTACGGGACATTCGAACACCGGGGAGCTGTTTTTT

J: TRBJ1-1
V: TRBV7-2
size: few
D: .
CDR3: CASSLRVVGDTEAFF
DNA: TGTGCCAGCAGCTTACGGGTAGTAGGGGACACTGAAGCTTTCTTT

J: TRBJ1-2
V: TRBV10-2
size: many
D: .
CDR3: CASSPGAGRGYGYTF
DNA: TGCGCCAGCAGTCCCGGAGCCGGCCGGGGCTATGGCTACACCTTC

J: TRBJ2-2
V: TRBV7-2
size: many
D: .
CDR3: CASSYRDFRVTGELFF
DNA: TGTGCCAGCAGCTACCGGGACTTTCGTGTCACCGGGGAGCTGTTTTTT

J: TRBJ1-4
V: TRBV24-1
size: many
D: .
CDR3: CATSDPRQGGEKLFF
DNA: TGTGCCACCAGTGATCCCCGGCAGGGCGGAGAAAAACTGTTTTTT

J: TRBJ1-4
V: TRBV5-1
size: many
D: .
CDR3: CASSSQVRSEKLFF
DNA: TGCGCCAGCAGCAGTCAGGTCCGGAGTGAAAAACTGTTTTTT

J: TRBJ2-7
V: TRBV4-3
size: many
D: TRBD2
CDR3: CASSQVSSTSAYEQYF
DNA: TGCGCCAGCAGCCAAGTTTCGTCGACTAGCGCCTACGAGCAGTACTTC

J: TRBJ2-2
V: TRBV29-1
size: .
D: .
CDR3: CSVVGGQIAGELFF
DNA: TGCAGCGTTGTTGGGGGTCAGATTGCCGGGGAGCTGTTTTTT

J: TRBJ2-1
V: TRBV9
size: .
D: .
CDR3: CASSVSWGSYNEQFF
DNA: TGTGCCAGCAGCGTATCCTGGGGGAGTTACAATGAGCAGTTCTTC

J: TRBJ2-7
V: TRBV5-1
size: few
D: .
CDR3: CASSLGGADTYEQYF
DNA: TGCGCCAGCAGCTTGGGAGGGGCGGACACCTACGAGCAGTACTTC

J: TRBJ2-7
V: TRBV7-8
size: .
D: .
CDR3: CASSSYRLYEQYF
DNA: TGTGCCAGCAGCTCTTATAGACTCTACGAGCAGTACTTC

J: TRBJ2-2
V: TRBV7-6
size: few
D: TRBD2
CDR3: CASSPQTSGGLNTGELFF
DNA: TGTGCCAGCAGTCCTCAGACTAGCGGGGGTCTCAACACCGGGGAGCTGTTTTTT

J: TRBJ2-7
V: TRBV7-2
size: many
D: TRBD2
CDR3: CASSLGLAGFYEQYF
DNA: TGTGCCAGCAGCTTAGGGCTAGCGGGGTTCTACGAGCAGTACTTC

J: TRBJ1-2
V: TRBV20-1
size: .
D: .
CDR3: CSAFDPGPFFYGYTF
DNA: TGCAGTGCCTTTGATCCGGGACCTTTTTTCTATGGCTACACCTTC

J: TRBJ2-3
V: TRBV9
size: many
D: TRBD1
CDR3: CASSPRDRGRPDTQYF
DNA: TGTGCCAGCAGCCCCCGGGACAGGGGGCGCCCAGATACGCAGTATTTT

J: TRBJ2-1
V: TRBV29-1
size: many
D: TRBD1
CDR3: CSVEGFDRASYNEQFF
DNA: TGCAGCGTTGAAGGTTTCGACAGGGCCTCCTACAATGAGCAGTTCTTC

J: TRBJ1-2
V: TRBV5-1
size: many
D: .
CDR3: CASSLEQNVVYTF
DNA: TGCGCCAGCAGCTTGGAACAAAACGTAGTCTACACCTTC

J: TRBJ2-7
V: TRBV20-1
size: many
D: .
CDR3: CSVGDNPYEQYF
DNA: TGCAGTGTCGGGGACAACCCCTACGAGCAGTACTTC

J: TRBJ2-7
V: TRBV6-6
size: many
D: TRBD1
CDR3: CASSYSARSGQGANEQYF
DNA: TGTGCCAGCAGTTACTCGGCACGATCGGGACAGGGGGCGAATGAGCAGTACTTC

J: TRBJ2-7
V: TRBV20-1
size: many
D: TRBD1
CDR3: CSAPGGTGSDEQYF
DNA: TGCAGTGCCCCCGGAGGGACAGGTTCGGACGAGCAGTACTTC

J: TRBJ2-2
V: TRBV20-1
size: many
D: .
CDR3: CSARRGAGELFF
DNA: TGCAGTGCTAGGCGTGGGGCCGGGGAGCTGTTTTTT